This T cell receptor beta chain was obtained from a study of blood T cell repertoires in COVID-19 (dated by TCRdb to the early 2020s). About the full investigation: Samples covering the acute and convalescent phases of COVID-19 were provided by collaborators in the United States, Italy and Spain. The prospective study material was composed of cDNA or gDNA derived from T cells, B-cell-depleted T cells, or PBMCs. Subjects who had been exposed to COVID-19, were actively infected with it, or had recovered from it provided the deeply sampled blood TCRbeta repertoires that made up the dataset. The repertoires were released in a freely available public database intended as a resource for research on the immune response to SARS-CoV-2. The samples were drawn from the first 160 participants of the ongoing ImmuneRACE study and from more than 1,000 subjects provided by 6 global collaborators. Sample metadata almost always included a de-identified subject ID, COVID-19 status, age in years and sex. HLA class I and class II types, where available, came from metadata supplied by the sample provider rather than from assay-based typing.

At the junction V is shortened by 2 bases and J by 4 bases, with 12 bases in between. CDR1 and CDR2 (SGHKS, YYEKEE) derive from the germline V gene (reference sequence). The CDR3, cysteine through phenylalanine, is 15 amino acids long. Of all the DNA, just the CDR3 is kept, 45 bases in frame from base 1. TCRbeta CDR3 regions were amplified from genomic DNA by means of the immunoSEQ Assay, a bias-controlled multiplex PCR. As for the original processing: The number of nucleated cells in each sample was estimated from the amplification of reference gene primers within the assay. Sequence reads were collapsed and filtered to measure the absolute abundance of every unique TCRbeta CDR3 rearrangement. For each sample, productive Simpson clonality was calculated as the square root of Simpson's diversity index over productive rearrangements. The immuneACCESS repertoire file appears here via TCRdb, limited to in-frame rearrangements. These files lack a portion of the clones; in checked studies, under half of the deficit traces to unresolved V genes, and the cause of the others is not known. V and J calls and clone size are as listed in that table; D and trimming were resolved from the DNA. The sample table holds 310,000 or so clones, of which roughly 85% were seen once. Together, the top ten hold approximately 5.3% of the sample.

Study-level results and caveats: How much clinical and demographic metadata was included differed by source and by participant, and the metadata was provided uncurated.

In the prospective study, participants were 18 to 89 years old, resided in fewer than 25 geographic areas of the United States, and were enrolled through a virtual design. In the prospective study, cohorts were assigned on the basis of participant-reported clinical history obtained from a screening survey and a study questionnaire. For ImmuneRACE Cohort 3, a participant was defined as recovered based on two consecutive negative NP/OP PCR tests, clearance by a healthcare professional, or resolution of symptoms. In the prospective study, mobile phlebotomists collected whole blood, serum and a nasopharyngeal or oropharyngeal swab from each participant. Participants in the prospective study had the option to provide additional blood draws and questionnaires over a roughly 2-month period. Prospective study blood samples were shipped either frozen or at room temperature before DNA extraction. For this clone: What antigen it recognizes has not been identified. The input lacks base qualities; no much larger clone sits a single base away.

This receptor was obtained from a woman aged 30 to 39 who had recovered from COVID-19. The sample consisted of PBMCs or T cells enriched from blood (not recorded which). The chain is made from TRBV5-5 and TRBJ1-4, and possibly TRBD1, on 5 matching bases. CDR3 sequence: CASSFSAGFNEKLFF. The nucleotides are TGTGCCAGCAGCTTTTCGGCAGGGTTTAATGAAAAACTGTTTTTT.